This entry lists 9 T cell receptor beta chains sequenced from one sample in a study of blood T cells in healthy people across ages. A second about 7 to 12 cycle PCR used barcoded and J-beta primers. TCRdb re-derived calls from the 5' RACE reads in MiXCR, one entry per CDR3 protein. Of about a million distinct CDR3 sequences listed, 35% to 45% are singletons. The sequenced sample consisted of blood. Receptor source: a young man in good health.

This clonotype was picked up many times. The V and J genes are TRBV6-1 and TRBJ1-2; 10 nucleotides match TRBD1. Germline CDR1 MNHNS, CDR2 SASEGT. The V gene end was trimmed by 7 bases and the J gene end by 1 base; junction bases not matched to a gene: 3. This CDR3 has 14 amino acids. CDR3 DNA: TGTGCCAGCACCCGGACAGGGGGTAACTATGGCTACACCTTC. This codes for CASTRTGGNYGYTF.

V gene TRBV15 combines with J gene TRBJ2-1, with 7 bases that match TRBD2. This CDR3 is built from 16 residues. Per germline, CDR1 LNHNV and CDR2 YYDKDF (reference sequence). J gave up 2 bases and V 0 bases, and 4 bases lay outside the gene matches. In DNA, the CDR3 is TGTGCCACCAGCAGAGAGGGGACTAATACCTACAATGAGCAGTTCTTC. Translating gives CATSREGTNTYNEQFF. Variable domain in full (rest from reference TRBV15 and TRBJ2-1): DAMVIQNPRYQVTQFGKPVTLSCSQTLNHNVMYWYQQKSSQAPKLLFHYYDKDFNNEADTPDNFQSRRPNTSFCFLDIRSPGLGDTAMYLCATSREGTNTYNEQFFGPGTRLTVL.

The chain recombines TRBV12-3 or TRBV12-4 with TRBJ2-1; no reliable D call. This CDR3 region has 13 residues. Trimming took off 4 bases at V and 4 bases at J, with 8 bases between the two ends. In nucleotides, the CDR3 is TGTGCCAGCAGTTACACAGAATACAATGAGCAGTTCTTC. Translating it yields CASSYTEYNEQFF.

This chain connects TRBV12-3 or TRBV12-4 to TRBJ2-7; D possibly corresponds to TRBD1 (7 bases). The V gene lost 6 bases and the J gene lost 3 bases, with 15 bases spanning the gap. The CDR3 is 14 amino acids. The CDR3, as DNA: TGTGCCAGCAGCCCTGACAGGGACTTCTACGAGCAGTACTTC. Protein product: CASSPDRDFYEQYF.

The J gene is TRBJ2-1, the V gene TRBV7-2, with TRBD2 matching over 9 bases. Trimming took 6 bases from V and 2 from J; bases not matched to a gene: 5. The CDR3 contains 15 residues. Germline V gives CDR1 SGHTA, CDR2 FQGNSA. As DNA, the CDR3 is TGTGCCAGCAGGCCCCAGCGGGGGGCCTACAATGAGCAGTTCTTC. Protein sequence: CASRPQRGAYNEQFF. The complete variable domain, with remaining parts taken from reference TRBV7-2 and TRBJ2-1, reads GAGVSQSPSNKVTEKGKDVELRCDPISGHTALYWYRQSLGQGLEFLIYFQGNSAPDKSGLPSDRFSAERTGGSVSTLTIQRTQQEDSAVYLCASRPQRGAYNEQFFGPGTRLTVL.

V is TRBV28 and J is TRBJ1-1, with a possible D match to TRBD1 (6 bases). The CDR3 length is 11 residues. Looked up from germline, CDR1 is MDHEN and CDR2 is SYDVKM. V shed 6 bases and J shed 7 bases, with 9 bases lying between them. The CDR3: CASRRTVEAFF. The CDR3 nucleotides read TGTGCCAGCAGAAGGACAGTTGAAGCTTTCTTT.

This clonotype was counted only a few times. The chain couples TRBV20-1 to TRBJ2-7, with D hard to call. Germline CDR1 DFQATT, CDR2 SNEGSKA (reference sequence). Trimming stripped 6 bases from V and 3 bases from J, with 15 bases between. This CDR3 is 13 amino acids long. The CDR3 loop is CSAEAYKVYEQYF. DNA for the CDR3: TGCAGTGCCGAGGCCTACAAGGTCTACGAGCAGTACTTC.

A word on this clonotype: It may be a read error: a sequence one base away is much more abundant. This chain's CDR3 is CASSQGGFTYNEQYF. For the CDR3, the DNA is TGTGCCAGCAGCCAAGGCGGTTTTACCTACAATGAGCAGTACTTC. The V call is TRBV4-2, the J call TRBJ2-7; D unresolved. The CDR3 sequence is 15 residues long. Germline CDR1 reads LGHNA; CDR2 reads YNFKEQ. Trimming removed 1 base at V and 7 bases at J, with 17 bases between.

The genes are TRBV6-2 or TRBV6-3 and TRBJ2-5; D gene ambiguous. V lost 2 bases, J lost 1 base, and 8 bases lay in between. The CDR3 loop spans 14 amino acids. Germline assignment: CDR1 MNHEY and CDR2 SVGEGT. The chain's CDR3 is CASSYTPTQETQYF. The DNA for the CDR3 is TGTGCCAGCAGTTACACGCCAACCCAAGAGACCCAGTACTTC.